This T cell receptor beta chain was profiled in a study of T cells in tuberculosis. Study conclusions and caveats: The stringent gate may have excluded weak CD1B-GMM tetramer binders.

In its sample, this clone was seen once. TCR-alpha and TCR-beta chains were sequenced unpaired. The table came from immunoSEQ multiplex PCR; TCRdb's copy has only in-frame clones and leaves some out. The table records 55,000 to 70,000 clones, 81% of them present only once. Sorting used thawed, overnight-rested PBMC stained with anti-CD3, a viability dye and GMM-loaded CD1B tetramer. The lipid loaded on the CD1B tetramers was C32 glucose monomycolate from Rhodococcus equi. From each donor, approximately 100,000 tetramer-negative cells were sorted. The CDR3 totals 15 residues. V trimming: 4 bases; J trimming: 3 bases; junction bases outside the gene matches: 5. Germline CDR1 LGHNA, CDR2 YSLEER.

The TCR comes from an adult woman with latent tuberculosis. The V and J genes are TRBV4-3 and TRBJ2-1, with 8 bases lining up with TRBD2. The sample taken for sequencing was CD1b-GMM tetramer-negative cells sorted from PBMCs. CDR3 region: CASSRTGGHYNEQFF. For the CDR3, the DNA is TGCGCCAGCAGCCGAACGGGGGGGCACTACAATGAGCAGTTCTTC.